This TCR beta chain stems from a study of early T cells in non-severe SARS-CoV-2 infection. Overall study findings and caveats: Anti-spike CD8 specificities were favored by VDJdb matching, whose results missed private and CD4 specificities.

A few counts support this clonotype. Its specificity is not known. In germline, CDR1 is DFQATT, CDR2 SNEGSKA (reference sequence). V shed 3 bases and J shed 2 bases, with 12 bases lying between them. The CDR3 contains 14 residues. Unique molecular identifiers tagged individual cDNA molecules. One entry per CDR3 protein results from TCRdb running MiXCR on the 5' RACE reads. Among tens of thousands of distinct CDR3 sequences listed, roughly 15% were seen once. This sequence was found in an adult who was a healthcare worker with PCR-confirmed SARS-CoV-2 infection or an uninfected control (not recorded which). The chain recombines TRBV20-1 with TRBJ2-3; D tentatively reads TRBD1 or TRBD2 (6 bases each). This material consisted of whole blood, taken at baseline. CDR3 DNA: TGCAGTGCTAGGAGGCGGGGACACACAGATACGCAGTATTTT. Amino acids: CSARRRGHTDTQYF.